These 17 T cell receptor beta chains were all obtained from the same sample, sequenced in a study of vaccination and CD4 T cells after COVID-19. Stated treatment: approximately nine-day PBMC culture with coronavirus spike peptide pools or control peptides (ViraFEST assay). During the years 2011-2018, before the COVID-19 pandemic, the unexposed donor's CD4+ T cells were collected. Cultured CD4+ T-cell DNA underwent Oncomine TCR Beta short-read sequencing. TCRdb processed the PCR reads anew with MiXCR; each CDR3 protein has one entry. The top ten clones hold roughly 34% of a sample with some 6,000 distinct CDR3 sequences, roughly 35% of them seen once. These receptors have no identified antigens. Sequencing was carried out using CD4+ T cells from blood, cultured in vitro. The receptors derive from a human donor in good health.

This clonotype was observed a few times. V and J are TRBV6-5 and TRBJ1-1; weak D call: TRBD1 (6 bases). Germline values: CDR1 MNHEY, CDR2 SVGAGI. The V end lost 2 bases, the J end lost 0 bases, and 7 bases lay between the germline ends. The length of the CDR3 is 14 residues. The CDR3 loop reads CASSYTGMNTEAFF. The CDR3 coding sequence is TGTGCCAGCAGTTACACAGGGATGAACACTGAAGCTTTCTTT.

This clonotype was observed a few times. The V call is TRBV28, the J call TRBJ1-6; D possibly corresponds to TRBD1 (5 bases). Per the germline V gene, CDR1 is MDHEN and CDR2 is SYDVKM. Trimming stripped 2 bases from V and 7 bases from J, with 18 bases between. CDR3 length: 17 amino acids. CDR3 bases: TGTGCCAGCAGTTTAAAACGGGGACCGCCGCCAAATTCACCCCTCCACTTT. Translated, it gives CASSLKRGPPPNSPLHF.

This clonotype was found a few times. The V gene is TRBV19, the J gene TRBJ1-5; maybe TRBD1 (5 bases). The CDR3 consists of 16 residues. CDR1 and CDR2 (germline): LNHDA, SQIVND (reference sequence). Trimming cost V 4 bases and J 2 bases, with 15 bases left between them. Written as DNA, the CDR3 is TGTGCCAGTAGTACCCGGGGGGAATGGGGCAATCAGCCCCAGCATTTT. Encoded protein: CASSTRGEWGNQPQHF.

This sequence joins TRBV6-1 and TRBJ1-5, with 7 bases aligning to TRBD1. Germline-derived CDR1 and CDR2 are MNHNS and SASEGT. This CDR3 region has 14 residues. J gave up 5 bases and V 6 bases, and 7 bases lay outside the gene matches. The CDR3 nucleotides read TGTGCCAGCAGCCATACAGGGGAGGATCAGCCCCAGCATTTT. Amino acid sequence: CASSHTGEDQPQHF.

This clonotype was seen a handful of times. At one end the junction does not follow the germline gene, possibly because of a read error. The chain couples TRBV6-1 to TRBJ1-4; the match to TRBD1 covers 8 bases. The germline CDR1 and CDR2 sequences are MNHNS and SASEGT. CDR3 size: 8 residues. The DNA of the CDR3 is TGCAGCACTTGGACAGGGACTTTT. The encoded protein is CSTWTGTF.

The chain combines TRBV11-2 with TRBJ1-2; the match to TRBD1 covers 10 bases. Germline V lookup: CDR1 SGHAT, CDR2 FQNNGV. After removal of 8 bases from V and 7 bases from J, the junction contained 7 bases not matched to a gene. The CDR3 consists of 13 residues. The CDR3 here is CASRQGQGTGYTF. In DNA form, the CDR3 reads TGTGCCAGCCGACAGGGACAGGGGACTGGCTACACCTTC.

V is TRBV6-1 and J is TRBJ2-3; D gene uncertain. The length of the CDR3 is 16 residues. V was pared by 4 bases and J by 6 bases, with 20 bases between. CDR1 is MNHNS and CDR2 is SASEGT in the germline V gene. CDR3 in amino acids: CASSGGRPTWLDTQYF. DNA of the CDR3: TGTGCCAGCAGTGGAGGACGCCCGACGTGGTTGGATACGCAGTATTTT.

The chain uses TRBV6-4 and TRBJ2-1, with no clear D. The CDR3 is 14 residues long. V dropped 4 bases and J dropped 4 bases, with 11 bases sitting between them. Germline values: CDR1 MRHNA, CDR2 SNTAGT. The CDR3 reads CASSGGPDYNEQFF. The CDR3 nucleotides are TGTGCCAGCAGTGGTGGGCCAGATTACAATGAGCAGTTCTTC.

The chain links TRBV18 to TRBJ2-7; D is unclear. V lost 3 bases and J lost 2, with 14 bases in between. The CDR3 runs 15 residues. The germline V gene has CDR1 KGHSH and CDR2 LQKENI. The CDR3 DNA follows: TGTGCCAGCTCACCGGGTCGTCAGGCCGCCTACGAGCAGTACTTC. Residues: CASSPGRQAAYEQYF.

Notes on this clonotype: This may come from a read error, since a much larger clone is one base off. The chain is built from TRBV6-5 and TRBJ1-1; no reliable D call. CDR1 is MNHEY, CDR2 SVGAGI, per germline. The CDR3 sequence is 11 residues long. Here the CDR3 DNA reads TGTGCCAGCAGTTACCACACTAAAGCTTTCTTT. This encodes CASSYHTKAFF.

This clonotype was seen more than once but under ten times. The V call is TRBV6-5, the J call TRBJ1-1; TRBD1 matches at 7 bases. Germline V gene data show CDR1 as MNHEY and CDR2 as SVGAGI. The CDR3 has 13 amino acids. Trimming took 2 bases from V and 5 from J; bases not matched to a gene: 2. The CDR3 DNA reads as TGTGCCAGCAGTTACGGCAGGGGGACTGAAGCTTTCTTT. This sequence encodes CASSYGRGTEAFF.

The J gene is TRBJ2-2, the V gene TRBV4-1, with D perhaps TRBD2 (6 bases). The V end lost 0 bases, the J end lost 5 bases, and 13 bases lay between the germline ends. Per germline, CDR1 MGHRA and CDR2 YSYEKL. The CDR3 has 16 residues. The CDR3 loop is CASSQDLGRNTGELFF. The CDR3 nucleotides read TGCGCCAGCAGCCAAGATCTGGGGAGGAATACCGGGGAGCTGTTTTTT.

The rearrangement links TRBV6-2 or TRBV6-3 to TRBJ1-2; the D gene is possibly TRBD1 (6 bases). V shed 6 bases and J shed 4 bases, with 9 bases lying between them. Germline CDR1 reads MNHEY; CDR2 reads SVGEGT. CDR3 size: 12 residues. CDR3 protein: CASRKTGYGYTF. In DNA, the CDR3 is TGTGCCAGCAGAAAGACAGGCTATGGCTACACCTTC.

The rearrangement uses TRBV7-3 and TRBJ2-1; D possibly corresponds to TRBD2 (6 bases). The V and J ends lost 0 bases and 5 bases respectively, with 14 bases between them. This CDR3 comprises 16 residues. From germline, CDR1 is SGHTA and CDR2 FQGTGA. The CDR3 region is CASSLTGGEGHNEQFF. Here the CDR3 DNA reads TGTGCCAGCAGCTTAACGGGCGGGGAAGGACACAATGAGCAGTTCTTC.

This chain links TRBV30 with TRBJ2-3; possibly TRBD1 for D (5 bases). The CDR3 sequence is 16 residues long. Germline-derived CDR1 and CDR2 are GTSNPN and SVGIG (reference sequence). V was trimmed by 2 bases and J by 2 bases, leaving 17 bases between them. The CDR3 DNA reads as TGTGCCTGGAGTCCTCAAAAGGGGTCGATCACAGATACGCAGTATTTT. This gives the protein CAWSPQKGSITDTQYF.

CDR3 nucleotide sequence: TGTGCCACCAGCAGAGGAGGACTAGTGGGCTTAACCAGCTCCTACGAGCAGTACTTC. This encodes CATSRGGLVGLTSSYEQYF. The chain employs TRBV15 and TRBJ2-7; 7 bases fit TRBD2. This CDR3 region has 19 residues. Germline CDR1 LNHNV, CDR2 YYDKDF (reference sequence). The V and J ends lost 1 base and 0 bases, in that order; junction bases with no gene match: 15.

The chain is built from TRBV5-1 and TRBJ1-5, with unresolved D. V dropped 0 bases and J dropped 4 bases, with 8 bases sitting between them. The CDR3 totals 14 residues. From germline, CDR1 is SGHRS and CDR2 YFSETQ. The CDR3 protein is CASSLEGLNQPQHF. The CDR3 DNA reads TGCGCCAGCAGCTTGGAAGGGCTTAATCAGCCCCAGCATTTT.